This entry describes one T cell receptor (beta chain). What it recognizes is unknown. The germline CDR1 and CDR2 sequences are MNHNY and SVGAGI (reference sequence). This CDR3 contains 13 residues. The V segment lost 8 bases and the J segment 4 bases; nucleotides outside the gene matches: 7. These data come from a study of T cell responses to AZD1222 COVID-19 vaccine. This table comes from immunoSEQ multiplex PCR, and its TCRdb copy is limited to in-frame clones, with some not included. The sample includes 90,000 to 100,000 clones, roughly 90% of them seen just once. Pooled together were second doses at about 4 or about 12 weeks. Overall study results and limits: Two AZD1222 administrations were followed by greater Spike-specific TCR breadth and depth. Among the donors, most were white British and more were female, and clonal diversity was possibly underestimated.

The sequence came from an adult who received the AZD1222 COVID-19 vaccine. This sequence joins TRBV6-6 and TRBJ1-2, with 7 bases that match TRBD1. The sample in question was peripheral blood, obtained 28 days after the second AZD1222 dose. Written as DNA, the CDR3 is TGTGCCAGCCACTCTGACAGGGTCTATGGCTACACCTTC. This encodes CASHSDRVYGYTF.